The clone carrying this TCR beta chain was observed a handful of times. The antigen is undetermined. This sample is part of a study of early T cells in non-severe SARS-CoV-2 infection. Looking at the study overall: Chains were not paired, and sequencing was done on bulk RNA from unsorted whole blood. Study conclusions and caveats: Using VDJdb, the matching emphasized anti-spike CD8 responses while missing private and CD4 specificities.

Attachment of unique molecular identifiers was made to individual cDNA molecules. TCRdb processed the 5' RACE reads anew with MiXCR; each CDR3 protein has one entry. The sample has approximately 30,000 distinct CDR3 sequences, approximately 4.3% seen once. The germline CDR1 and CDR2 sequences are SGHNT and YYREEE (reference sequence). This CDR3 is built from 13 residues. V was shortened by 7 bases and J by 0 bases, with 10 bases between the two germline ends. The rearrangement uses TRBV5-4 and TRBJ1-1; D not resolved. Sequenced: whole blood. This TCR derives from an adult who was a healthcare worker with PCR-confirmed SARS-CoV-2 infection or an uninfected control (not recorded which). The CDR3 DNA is TGTGCCAGCCACGCGGGCGTGAACACTGAAGCTTTCTTT. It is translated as CASHAGVNTEAFF.